The 24 T cell receptor beta chains below all came from one sample that was sequenced in a study of T cell responses to AZD1222 COVID-19 vaccine (dated by TCRdb to the early 2020s). Explained via the paper, the time point label denotes: baseline before first vaccination. The library was built by means of the immunoSEQ multiplex PCR assay. As stored in TCRdb, this immuneACCESS dataset retains in-frame rearrangements with V and J assigned. A fraction of the clones does not appear; measured against another copy, unresolved V genes explain less than half of the discrepancy, and the remainder lacks a known reason. The sample table shows approximately 120,000 clones, and about 90% are seen once. The ten biggest clones cover about 6% of the sample. Sequences were derived from peripheral blood, sampled on day 0 of AZD1222 vaccination. These receptors came from an adult in good health.

This clone came up once. The chain is built from TRBV19 and TRBJ1-5, with unresolved D. This CDR3 is built from 15 residues. Trimming pared 4 bases from V and 2 bases from J, leaving 12 bases between. The germline V gene encodes CDR1 LNHDA and CDR2 SQIVND (reference sequence). Written as DNA, the CDR3 is TGTGCCAGTAGTAAGTCGGGCTGGGGCAATCAGCCCCAGCATTTT. Translation: CASSKSGWGNQPQHF.

V is TRBV18 and J is TRBJ2-5; D is undetermined. V gave up 2 bases and J gave up 4 bases, with 14 bases separating them. Germline V gene sequence: CDR1 KGHSH, CDR2 LQKENI. The CDR3 is 15 residues long. The CDR3 sequence: CASSPVSGFVETQYF. DNA of the CDR3: TGTGCCAGCTCACCAGTCAGTGGGTTCGTAGAGACCCAGTACTTC.

To note about this clone: A junction boundary mismatches the germline segment, possibly from a read error. This chain links TRBV29-1 with TRBJ2-3, with 9 bases aligning to TRBD2. The germline V gene has CDR1 SQVTM and CDR2 ANQGSEA. The length of the CDR3 is 17 residues. CDR3 nucleotide sequence: TGCAGCGTCGAAGACCCGGGACTAGCTGGTTTCGCAGATACGCAGTATTTT. Protein sequence: CSVEDPGLAGFADTQYF.

The chain recombines TRBV3-1 (or the pseudogene TRBV3-2) with TRBJ2-5, with 9 bases lining up with TRBD2. The CDR3 is made up of 18 amino acids. V lost 1 base and J lost 2; bases outside the gene matches: 11. Germline values: CDR1 LGHDT, CDR2 YNNKEL (reference sequence). The CDR3 is CASSQVGQVAGEQETQYF. CDR3 nucleotide sequence: TGTGCCAGCAGCCAAGTGGGTCAGGTAGCGGGGGAACAAGAGACCCAGTACTTC.

The chain employs TRBV7-3 and TRBJ2-7; D may be TRBD1 (6 bases). CDR1 SGHTA and CDR2 FQGTGA come from the germline V gene. The ends were cut back, 4 bases at V and 3 bases at J, with 10 bases in the middle. The CDR3 extends over 13 amino acids. CDR3: CASSSTGSYEQYF. The CDR3 bases are TGTGCCAGCAGCTCTACAGGGAGCTACGAGCAGTACTTC. The full variable domain, in which reference TRBV7-3 and TRBJ2-7 provide the parts outside the CDR3, is GAGVSQTPSNKVTEKGKYVELRCDPISGHTALYWYRQSLGQGPEFLIYFQGTGAADDSGLPNDRFFAVRPEGSVSTLKIQRTERGDSAVYLCASSSTGSYEQYFGPGTRLTVT.

CDR3 in DNA: TGTGCCAGCAGCGTAGAAGACAATTTGCCCCTCCACTTT. Translating it yields CASSVEDNLPLHF. V gene TRBV9 combines with J gene TRBJ1-6, with D hard to call. The germline V and J ends were trimmed by 0 bases and 13 bases, with 11 bases remaining between them. Germline V CDR1 and CDR2: SGDLS, YYNGEE. The CDR3 is 13 amino acids.

The J gene is TRBJ1-1, the V gene TRBV6-6, with D perhaps matching TRBD1 (5 bases). Between the trimmed V and J ends, which lost 4 bases and 3 bases, there was a span of 12 bases. Germline V CDR1 and CDR2: MNHNY, SVGAGI (reference sequence). The CDR3 is made up of 14 amino acids. The CDR3 bases are TGTGCCAGCAGTTCGGGACTCGGTGACACTGAAGCTTTCTTT. Its translation: CASSSGLGDTEAFF.

The chain carries TRBV18 and TRBJ1-1, with D hard to call. This CDR3 region has 15 residues. V was cut by 0 bases and J by 11 bases, with 19 bases left in between. Germline V gene data show CDR1 as KGHSH and CDR2 as LQKENI. CDR3 bases: TGTGCCAGCTCACCACCTTTAAGGACTCCCTACGGGGCTTTCTTT. Translation: CASSPPLRTPYGAFF. Full variable domain (remainder filled in from reference TRBV18 and TRBJ1-1): NAGVMQNPRHLVRRRGQEARLRCSPMKGHSHVYWYRQLPEEGLKFMVYLQKENIIDESGMPKERFSAEFPKEGPSILRIQQVVRGDSAAYFCASSPPLRTPYGAFFGQGTRLTVV.

The chain joins TRBV2 to TRBJ2-2, with D possibly being TRBD1 or TRBD2 (5 bases each). V was pared by 6 bases and J by 0 bases, with 5 bases between. Germline-derived CDR1 and CDR2 are SNHLY and FYNNEI. The CDR3 runs to 13 residues. For the CDR3, the DNA is TGTGCCAGCAGGGGACCGAACACCGGGGAGCTGTTTTTT. Protein: CASRGPNTGELFF.

The chain uses TRBV10-3 and TRBJ1-1; D not certain. The CDR3 covers 12 residues. V was trimmed by 0 bases and J by 8 bases, leaving 7 bases between them. Germline assignment: CDR1 ENHRY and CDR2 SYGVKD. The DNA for the CDR3 is TGTGCCATCAGTGAGTCATTGGGAGAAGCTTTCTTT. It is translated as CAISESLGEAFF.

Many counts were recorded for this clone. The chain employs TRBV5-5 and TRBJ2-7; the D is unclear. Germline loops: CDR1 SGHKS, CDR2 YYEKEE (reference sequence). Between the trimmed V and J ends, which lost 0 bases and 3 bases, there was a span of 7 bases. The CDR3 length is 13 residues. CDR3 loop: CASSLAAGYEQYF. CDR3 nucleotides: TGTGCCAGCAGCTTGGCGGCCGGCTACGAGCAGTACTTC.

The chain employs TRBV7-9 and TRBJ1-5, with TRBD1 as a possible D gene (6 bases). The germline gives CDR1 SEHNR, CDR2 FQNEAQ (reference sequence). The CDR3 is 15 residues long. Trimming pared 5 bases from V and 6 bases from J, leaving 17 bases between. The CDR3, as DNA: TGTGCCAGCAGCCTACAGGGCCCCCCAATTCAGCCCCAGCATTTT. Translation gives CASSLQGPPIQPQHF.

This chain joins TRBV30 and TRBJ1-2, with unresolved D. The ends were cut back, 0 bases at V and 2 bases at J, with 10 bases in the middle. Germline V CDR1 and CDR2: GTSNPN, SVGIG (reference sequence). The CDR3 has 14 amino acids. In DNA, the CDR3 is TGTGCCTGGAGTGTCCCGACTTGGAACTATGGCTACACCTTC. Protein sequence: CAWSVPTWNYGYTF.

V usage is TRBV29-1 and J usage is TRBJ1-4; the match to TRBD1 covers 9 bases. Germline V gene sequence: CDR1 SQVTM, CDR2 ANQGSEA. The CDR3 consists of 13 residues. J gave up 7 bases and V 6 bases, and 6 bases lay outside the gene matches. The CDR3 sequence is CSVNRGQGEKLFF. The CDR3 DNA is TGCAGCGTAAACAGGGGACAGGGTGAAAAACTGTTTTTT.

In nucleotides, the CDR3 is TGCAGTGCTAGTCGCAGGGAACAGCCCCAGCATTTT. This sequence encodes CSASRREQPQHF. The chain employs TRBV20-1 and TRBJ1-5, with a weak D call TRBD1 (5 bases). The CDR3 runs 12 residues. Germline values: CDR1 DFQATT, CDR2 SNEGSKA (reference sequence). Trimming shortened V by 3 bases and J by 7 bases, and 10 bases separated the two germline ends.

Many counts were recorded for this clone. The V and J genes are TRBV6-5 and TRBJ1-1; 10 bases agree with TRBD1. Losses at the gene ends were 5 bases for V and 10 bases for J; bases not matched to a gene: 7. Germline values: CDR1 MNHEY, CDR2 SVGAGI. CDR3 length: 13 residues. As DNA, the CDR3 is TGTGCCAGCAGTCTCCGACAGGGGGCGCGAGCTTTCTTT. Its translation is CASSLRQGARAFF.

This chain joins TRBV7-9 and TRBJ1-5; D is unresolved. The CDR3 spans 14 residues. The germline V gene encodes CDR1 SEHNR and CDR2 FQNEAQ (reference sequence). The V end was cut by 1 base, the J end by 3 bases, with 7 bases between. This chain's CDR3 is CASSLDSYNQPQHF. CDR3 nucleotide sequence: TGTGCCAGCAGCTTAGACAGCTACAATCAGCCCCAGCATTTT.

The table lists this clone with a few counts. V and J are TRBV6-4 and TRBJ1-1; 7 bases agree with TRBD1. The CDR3 has 14 residues. CDR1 is MRHNA and CDR2 is SNTAGT in the germline V gene. V shed 6 bases and J 0 bases; nucleotides not matched to a gene: 4. As DNA, the CDR3 is TGTGCCAGCAGAGGGACAGATATGAACACTGAAGCTTTCTTT. It specifies CASRGTDMNTEAFF.

This chain links TRBV18 with TRBJ2-6; 8 bases align to TRBD1. After removal of 2 bases from V and 3 bases from J, the junction contained 6 bases not matched to a gene. The CDR3 consists of 17 residues. Germline V gives CDR1 KGHSH, CDR2 LQKENI. The CDR3 is CASSPYTGGSGANVLTF. DNA of the CDR3: TGTGCCAGCTCACCATACACAGGGGGGAGTGGGGCCAACGTCCTGACTTTC.

The chain uses TRBV19 and TRBJ2-2, with a weak D call TRBD2 (5 bases). The CDR3 length is 16 residues. The germline V and J ends were trimmed by 6 bases and 1 base, with 15 bases remaining between them. CDR1 is LNHDA, CDR2 SQIVND, per germline (reference sequence). The CDR3 spells CASSPYGEWNTGELFF. The CDR3 coding sequence is TGTGCCAGTAGCCCCTACGGGGAATGGAACACCGGGGAGCTGTTTTTT.

The chain employs TRBV9 and TRBJ1-2; D uncertain. The CDR3 spans 14 residues. V lost 4 bases and J lost 4, with 14 bases in between. Per the germline V gene, CDR1 is SGDLS and CDR2 is YYNGEE. CDR3 sequence: CASSRLKEGYGYTF. The CDR3 bases are TGTGCCAGCAGCCGACTTAAGGAGGGCTATGGCTACACCTTC.

V is TRBV11-1 and J is TRBJ1-6, with D possibly TRBD1 on 5 matching bases. Germline-derived CDR1 and CDR2 are SGHAT and FQDESV (reference sequence). V shed 5 bases and J shed 4 bases, with 15 bases lying between them. The CDR3 has 16 residues. The CDR3 spells CASSEAGTGYNSPLHF. Written as DNA, the CDR3 is TGTGCCAGCAGCGAAGCCGGGACCGGGTATAATTCACCCCTCCACTTT.

This chain links TRBV5-4 with TRBJ2-1; 12 nucleotides agree with TRBD2. The V and J ends lost 3 bases and 2 bases, in that order; junction bases with no gene match: 3. There are 16 residues in the CDR3. The germline gives CDR1 SGHNT, CDR2 YYREEE (reference sequence). The CDR3, as DNA: TGTGCCAGCAGCTCTCGACTAGCGGGGGCCTACAATGAGCAGTTCTTC. As protein: CASSSRLAGAYNEQFF.

This sequence joins TRBV12-3 or TRBV12-4 and TRBJ1-4; D not certain. The CDR3 contains 12 residues. The V gene lost 3 bases and the J gene lost 5 bases, with 4 bases spanning the gap. CDR3 nucleotide sequence: TGTGCCAGCAGTTTCGCGAATGAAAAACTGTTTTTT. Amino acid sequence: CASSFANEKLFF.